The 30 T cell receptor beta chains listed next were all sequenced from one sample in a study of T cell responses to AZD1222 COVID-19 vaccine. Generated by immunoSEQ multiplex PCR, the TCRdb table keeps only in-frame clones and is missing some. The table lists 150,000 to 180,000 clones, more than 75% of them singletons. The sequencing used peripheral blood, collected 28 days after the second AZD1222 dose. Source of these receptors: an adult who received the AZD1222 COVID-19 vaccine.

CDR3 amino acids: CASSSYGEQYF. The CDR3 DNA reads TGTGCCAGCAGCTCCTACGGGGAGCAGTACTTC. V usage is TRBV27 and J usage is TRBJ2-7; D gene ambiguous. CDR3 length equals 11 residues. Trimming removed 6 bases at V and 7 bases at J, with 10 bases between. Germline CDR1 reads MNHEY; CDR2 reads SMNVEV (reference sequence).

The chain is built from TRBV2 and TRBJ1-4, with D possibly TRBD1 on 6 matching bases. The germline V gene encodes CDR1 SNHLY and CDR2 FYNNEI. The V end was cut by 7 bases, the J end by 4 bases, with 13 bases between. The CDR3 spans 14 residues. The CDR3 reads CASTKGVGNEKLFF. CDR3 DNA sequence: TGTGCCAGCACTAAGGGGGTTGGTAATGAAAAACTGTTTTTT.

The genes are TRBV7-2 and TRBJ2-3; 13 positions match TRBD2. Trimming took 3 bases from V and 5 from J; bases not matched to a gene: 2. CDR1 and CDR2 (germline): SGHTA, FQGNSA. The CDR3 is made up of 15 amino acids. This CDR3 is CASSLGLAGLDTQYF. The DNA of the CDR3 is TGTGCCAGCAGCTTGGGACTAGCGGGATTAGATACGCAGTATTTT.

The chain employs TRBV11-3 and TRBJ2-2; D ambiguous. CDR1 and CDR2 from the germline V gene are SGHNT and YENEEA. V was clipped by 4 bases and J by 5 bases, with 14 bases between them. The CDR3 extends over 15 amino acids. For the CDR3, the DNA is TGTGCCAGCAGCTCAAGCCCTGTAGGGACCGGGGAGCTGTTTTTT. It is translated as CASSSSPVGTGELFF.

The chain couples TRBV2 to TRBJ1-5; D may be TRBD1 (5 bases). The V and J ends lost 7 bases and 6 bases respectively, with 16 bases between them. Germline CDR1 reads SNHLY; CDR2 reads FYNNEI. The CDR3 is 14 amino acids. The CDR3 region is CASNTQGDGQPQHF. The DNA of the CDR3 is TGTGCCAGCAATACTCAGGGAGATGGTCAGCCCCAGCATTTT.

The CDR3 DNA reads TGTGCCTGGAGACAGATGAACACTGAAGCTTTCTTT. This codes for CAWRQMNTEAFF. The rearrangement uses TRBV30 and TRBJ1-1; D remains ambiguous. The CDR3 has 12 amino acids. Trimming left V 3 bases short and J 0 bases short, with 5 bases between. Germline V gives CDR1 GTSNPN, CDR2 SVGIG (reference sequence).

This chain links TRBV15 with TRBJ1-5; TRBD1 is a possible D gene (6 bases). The CDR3 spans 14 residues. Germline V gene lookup returns CDR1 LNHNV and CDR2 YYDKDF (reference sequence). The V gene lost 5 bases and the J gene lost 1 base, with 9 bases spanning the gap. CDR3 loop: CATSRDISNQPQHF. The CDR3 nucleotides are TGTGCCACCAGCCGGGACATAAGCAATCAGCCCCAGCATTTT. The full variable domain, with the rest looked up from reference TRBV15 and TRBJ1-5, is DAMVIQNPRYQVTQFGKPVTLSCSQTLNHNVMYWYQQKSSQAPKLLFHYYDKDFNNEADTPDNFQSRRPNTSFCFLDIRSPGLGDTAMYLCATSRDISNQPQHFGDGTRLSIL.

J is TRBJ1-5 and V is TRBV28; possible D gene TRBD1, 6 bases. V shed 4 bases and J shed 4 bases, with 14 bases lying between them. The CDR3 contains 15 residues. CDR1 is MDHEN, CDR2 SYDVKM, per germline. CDR3 sequence reads: CASSSDRLGNQPQHF. CDR3 nucleotides: TGTGCCAGCAGTTCGGACAGACTAGGTAATCAGCCCCAGCATTTT.

This clone was picked up a small number of times. The rearrangement joins TRBV6-1 to TRBJ1-5; D remains ambiguous. The CDR3 contains 13 residues. Germline assignment: CDR1 MNHNS and CDR2 SASEGT. Trimming left V 3 bases short and J 5 bases short, with 8 bases between. CDR3 in DNA: TGTGCCAGCAGTGATGGTCCGGATCAGCCCCAGCATTTT. Residues: CASSDGPDQPQHF.

This chain links TRBV5-1 with TRBJ2-7; TRBD2 is a possible D gene (5 bases). The CDR3 is 14 residues long. The V and J ends lost 5 bases and 4 bases respectively, with 16 bases between them. Germline V CDR1 and CDR2: SGHRS, YFSETQ. The CDR3 is CASRLLVEAYEQYF. CDR3 sequence (DNA): TGCGCCAGCAGATTACTAGTTGAGGCTTACGAGCAGTACTTC.

The J gene is TRBJ1-1, the V gene TRBV11-2; TRBD1 matches 10 bases. The CDR3 spans 15 residues. With 6 bases clipped from V and 6 bases from J, the junction kept 10 bases outside the gene matches. Germline V gives CDR1 SGHAT, CDR2 FQNNGV. CDR3 residues: CASSGGTGDYAEAFF. The CDR3 DNA reads TGTGCCAGCAGTGGGGGGACAGGGGATTACGCTGAAGCTTTCTTT.

This clone was counted a few times. The V and J genes are TRBV24-1 and TRBJ2-3; D is ambiguous. CDR3 size: 12 residues. V gave up 6 bases and J gave up 4 bases, with 7 bases separating them. Germline CDR1 and CDR2: KGHDR and SFDVKD. The CDR3 nucleotides are TGTGCCACCAGTTCCTCCGCAGATACGCAGTATTTT. Protein product: CATSSSADTQYF.

The gene calls are TRBV28 and TRBJ1-1; 7 nucleotides align to TRBD1. Germline V gene data show CDR1 as MDHEN and CDR2 as SYDVKM. V was pared by 4 bases and J by 5 bases, with 10 bases of the junction left unmatched. The CDR3 totals 15 residues. CDR3 nucleotides: TGTGCCAGCAGTTCCCAGGGGGGGCTGGGGACTGAAGCTTTCTTT. Residues: CASSSQGGLGTEAFF.

The CDR3 coding sequence is TGCGCCAGCAGCTTGGCAGACCAAATTCCTTACACTGAAGCTTTCTTT. This translates into CASSLADQIPYTEAFF. V and J are TRBV5-1 and TRBJ1-1; D remains ambiguous. The CDR3 runs to 16 residues. Germline CDR1 reads SGHRS; CDR2 reads YFSETQ. V was cut by 0 bases and J by 3 bases, with 15 bases left in between.

The V call is TRBV19, the J call TRBJ2-1; 12 bases line up with TRBD2. Germline trimming cut 8 bases from V and 9 bases from J; bases unmatched to any gene: 11. This CDR3 has 15 amino acids. Germline lookup yields CDR1 LNHDA and CDR2 SQIVND (reference sequence). CDR3 loop: CASGLTSGSRGEQFF. In DNA, the CDR3 is TGTGCCAGTGGGCTGACTAGCGGGAGCAGGGGTGAGCAGTTCTTC. The full variable domain, rest sourced from reference TRBV19 and TRBJ2-1, is DGGITQSPKYLFRKEGQNVTLSCEQNLNHDAMYWYRQDPGQGLRLIYYSQIVNDFQKGDIAEGYSVSREKKESFPLTVTSAQKNPTAFYLCASGLTSGSRGEQFFGPGTRLTVL.

The CDR3 is CASSLGDKRGYTF. CDR3 nucleotide sequence: TGTGCCAGCAGCTTAGGAGATAAGCGGGGCTACACCTTC. V and J are TRBV7-9 and TRBJ1-2; D is unclear. The CDR3 sequence is 13 residues long. Trimming stripped 1 base from V and 8 bases from J, with 11 bases between. Looked up from germline, CDR1 is SEHNR and CDR2 is FQNEAQ (reference sequence).

Only one count was recorded for this clone. This chain joins TRBV27 and TRBJ1-5, with 9 bases aligning to TRBD1. The length of the CDR3 is 17 residues. The V gene's germline CDR1 is MNHEY and CDR2 SMNVEV (reference sequence). V gave up 6 bases and J gave up 4 bases; unmatched junction bases: 13. The CDR3 nucleotides read TGTGCCAGCAGCAAGCTACAGGGGGCGTTACTGAATCAGCCCCAGCATTTT. Translation: CASSKLQGALLNQPQHF.

The V and J genes are TRBV12-5 and TRBJ2-3; D is unresolved. V lost 8 bases and J 2 bases, leaving 17 bases between the germline ends. The germline V gene encodes CDR1 LGHNT and CDR2 FRNRAP. CDR3 size: 15 residues. CDR3 bases: TGTGCTAGTTCGTTGGAGAGCGCCCCCACAGATACGCAGTATTTT. It yields the protein CASSLESAPTDTQYF.

The chain links TRBV28 to TRBJ1-4; weak D call: TRBD1 (6 bases). Germline assignment: CDR1 MDHEN and CDR2 SYDVKM. The CDR3 has 14 residues. The V end was cut by 6 bases, the J end by 7 bases, with 15 bases between. The DNA for the CDR3 is TGTGCCAGCAGAAACCAGGGGTCTAGTGAAAAACTGTTTTTT. Protein sequence: CASRNQGSSEKLFF.

The chain joins TRBV9 to TRBJ1-2; D is unresolved. V was cut by 0 bases and J by 5 bases, with 8 bases left in between. The CDR3 runs to 13 residues. In germline, CDR1 is SGDLS, CDR2 YYNGEE. CDR3 nucleotide sequence: TGTGCCAGCAGCGTAGTTAACGAGTATGGCTACACCTTC. Its protein is CASSVVNEYGYTF.

The chain uses TRBV7-9 and TRBJ1-1; weak D call: TRBD1 (6 bases). CDR3 size: 15 residues. The V gene's germline CDR1 is SEHNR and CDR2 FQNEAQ (reference sequence). Trimming shortened V by 1 base and J by 0 bases, and 9 bases separated the two germline ends. For the CDR3, the DNA is TGTGCCAGCAGCTTAGACAGGGAATTGAACACTGAAGCTTTCTTT. Encoded protein: CASSLDRELNTEAFF.

V gene TRBV28 combines with J gene TRBJ1-2; 10 bases match TRBD1. The CDR3 runs 16 residues. Germline CDR1 MDHEN, CDR2 SYDVKM. Germline trimming cut 5 bases from V and 1 base from J; bases unmatched to any gene: 7. CDR3 in amino acids: CASSEAGTGVNYGYTF. CDR3 nucleotide sequence: TGTGCCAGCAGTGAAGCCGGGACAGGGGTTAACTATGGCTACACCTTC.

This clone appeared a single time. The J gene is TRBJ1-5, the V gene TRBV10-3; D uncertain. The CDR3 is 13 residues long. CDR1 and CDR2 from the germline V gene are ENHRY and SYGVKD. V lost 1 base and J lost 0, with 1 base in between. DNA for the CDR3: TGTGCCATCAGTGAGTTTAGCAATCAGCCCCAGCATTTT. Its translation is CAISEFSNQPQHF.

The CDR3 nucleotides read TGTGCCAGCAGCCTCAGGGGTTGGACGGCCGACAACTATGGCTACACCTTC. Translation: CASSLRGWTADNYGYTF. J is TRBJ1-2 and V is TRBV11-2; perhaps TRBD1 as D (6 bases). Trimming left V 5 bases short and J 2 bases short, with 21 bases between. The CDR3 totals 17 residues. Germline V CDR1 and CDR2: SGHAT, FQNNGV.

The DNA of the CDR3 is TGTGCCAGCAGCTTAGACCCCGGGTATCGCAATGAGCAGTTCTTC. Translating it yields CASSLDPGYRNEQFF. V is TRBV11-3 and J is TRBJ2-1; no clear D. Trimming left V 0 bases short and J 6 bases short, with 12 bases between. The germline V gene has CDR1 SGHNT and CDR2 YENEEA. This CDR3 comprises 15 residues.

This chain links TRBV4-3 with TRBJ2-7, with D perhaps TRBD1 or TRBD2 (5 bases each). Looked up from germline, CDR1 is LGHNA and CDR2 is YSLEER. This CDR3 is built from 15 residues. The ends were cut back, 5 bases at V and 0 bases at J, with 14 bases in the middle. The CDR3 DNA sequence: TGCGCCAGCAGCAACCAGTGGGGGAGCTCCTACGAGCAGTACTTC. It codes for CASSNQWGSSYEQYF.

The chain couples TRBV10-3 to TRBJ1-2; D is possibly TRBD1 (5 bases). V lost 10 bases, J lost 6 bases, and 24 bases lay in between. Germline V gene sequence: CDR1 ENHRY, CDR2 SYGVKD. CDR3 length: 15 amino acids. The CDR3 DNA follows: TGTGCCACCATACGGGGGAACGACGGCATAGATGGCTACACCTTC. Protein: CATIRGNDGIDGYTF.

A note on this clone: The sample contains more than one DNA sequence encoding this CDR3. The chain employs TRBV7-9 and TRBJ1-6, with D unresolved. V lost 1 base and J lost 7, with 5 bases in between. CDR1 is SEHNR and CDR2 is FQNEAQ in the germline V gene (reference sequence). The CDR3 has 13 residues. The CDR3 spells CASSLGENSPLHF. The CDR3 DNA reads TGTGCCAGCAGCTTAGGCGAGAATTCACCCCTCCACTTT.

This clone was detected once. V is TRBV7-2 and J is TRBJ1-1, with D possibly TRBD1 on 5 matching bases. V shed 5 bases and J shed 4 bases, with 17 bases lying between them. Germline V gene data show CDR1 as SGHTA and CDR2 as FQGNSA. The CDR3 contains 15 residues. The CDR3 region is CASSPGGERGTEAFF. The CDR3 DNA reads TGTGCCAGCAGCCCGGGGGGGGAAAGAGGCACTGAAGCTTTCTTT. The full variable domain, completed using reference TRBV7-2 and TRBJ1-1, is GAGVSQSPSNKVTEKGKDVELRCDPISGHTALYWYRQSLGQGLEFLIYFQGNSAPDKSGLPSDRFSAERTGGSVSTLTIQRTQQEDSAVYLCASSPGGERGTEAFFGQGTRLTVV.

This clone was detected a few times. The chain has TRBV10-2 and TRBJ1-1; D is ambiguous. This CDR3 has 12 residues. Deletions cut 7 bases from V and 11 bases from J, with 17 bases between. CDR1 WSHSY and CDR2 SAAADI come from the germline V gene. The CDR3 reads CASTGPLRDAFF. The DNA for the CDR3 is TGCGCCAGCACCGGGCCCCTAAGGGATGCTTTCTTT.